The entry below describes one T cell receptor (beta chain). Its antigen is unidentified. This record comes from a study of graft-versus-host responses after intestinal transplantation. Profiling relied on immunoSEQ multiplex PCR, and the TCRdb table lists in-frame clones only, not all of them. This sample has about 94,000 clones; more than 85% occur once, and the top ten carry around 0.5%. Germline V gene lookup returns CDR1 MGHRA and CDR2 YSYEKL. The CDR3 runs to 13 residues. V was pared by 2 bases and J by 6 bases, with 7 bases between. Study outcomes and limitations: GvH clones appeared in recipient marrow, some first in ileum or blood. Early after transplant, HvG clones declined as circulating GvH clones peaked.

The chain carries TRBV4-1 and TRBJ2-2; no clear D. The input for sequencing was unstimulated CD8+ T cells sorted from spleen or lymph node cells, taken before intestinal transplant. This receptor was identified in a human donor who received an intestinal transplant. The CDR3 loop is CASSQRDSGELFF. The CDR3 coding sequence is TGCGCCAGCAGCCAACGCGACTCCGGGGAGCTGTTTTTT.